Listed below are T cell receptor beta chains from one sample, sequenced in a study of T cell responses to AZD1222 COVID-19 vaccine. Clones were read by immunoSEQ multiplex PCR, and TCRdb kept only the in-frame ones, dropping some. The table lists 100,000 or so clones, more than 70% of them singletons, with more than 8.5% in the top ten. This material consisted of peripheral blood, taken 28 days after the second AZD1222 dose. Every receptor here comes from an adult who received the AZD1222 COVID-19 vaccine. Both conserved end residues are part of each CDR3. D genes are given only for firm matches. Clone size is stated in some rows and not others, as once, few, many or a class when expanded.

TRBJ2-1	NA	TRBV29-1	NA	CSVERETSYNEQFF	TGCAGCGTTGAAAGGGAGACCTCCTACAATGAGCAGTTCTTC
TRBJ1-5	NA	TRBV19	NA	CASRLLNSNQPQHF	TGTGCCAGTAGGCTGTTAAATAGCAATCAGCCCCAGCATTTT
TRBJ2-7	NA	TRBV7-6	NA	CASSDYSSYEQYF	TGTGCCAGCAGCGATTACAGCTCCTACGAGCAGTACTTC
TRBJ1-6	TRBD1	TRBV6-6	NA	CASTGGVGNSPLHF	TGTGCCAGCACAGGGGGGGTGGGCAATTCACCCCTCCACTTT
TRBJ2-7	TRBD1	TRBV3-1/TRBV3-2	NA	CASRDRGHSYEQYF	TGTGCCAGCAGGGACAGGGGGCACTCCTACGAGCAGTACTTC
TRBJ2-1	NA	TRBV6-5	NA	CASSYSRVYNEQFF	TGTGCCAGCAGTTACTCGAGGGTTTACAATGAGCAGTTCTTC
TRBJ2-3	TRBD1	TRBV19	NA	CASRDSLENTQYF	TGTGCCAGCCGGGACAGTCTTGAAAATACGCAGTATTTT
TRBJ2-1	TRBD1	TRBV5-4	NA	CASSPSAGTGSNEQFF	TGTGCCAGCAGCCCCAGTGCCGGGACAGGGTCGAATGAGCAGTTCTTC
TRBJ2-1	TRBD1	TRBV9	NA	CASSVGQGMGEQFF	TGTGCCAGCAGCGTAGGACAGGGAATGGGCGAGCAGTTCTTC
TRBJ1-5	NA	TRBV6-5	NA	CASSSALLSNQPQHF	TGTGCCAGCAGTTCGGCACTGTTGAGCAATCAGCCCCAGCATTTT
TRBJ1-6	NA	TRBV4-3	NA	CASSQDHF	TGCGCCAGCAGCCAGGACCACTTT
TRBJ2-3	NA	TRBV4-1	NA	CASSQDVQRSTDTQYF	TGCGCCAGCAGCCAAGATGTCCAGCGTAGCACAGATACGCAGTATTTT
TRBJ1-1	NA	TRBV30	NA	CAWSGWQVGEAFF	TGTGCCTGGAGTGGTTGGCAGGTTGGGGAAGCTTTCTTT
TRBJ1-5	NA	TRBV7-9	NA	CASSQGGSDQPQHF	TGTGCCAGCAGCCAAGGGGGTAGCGATCAGCCCCAGCATTTT
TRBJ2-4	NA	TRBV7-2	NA	CASSPGQKNIQYF	TGTGCCAGCAGCCCAGGACAGAAAAACATTCAGTACTTC
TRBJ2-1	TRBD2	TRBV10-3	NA	CAISEVSGSSNEQFF	TGTGCCATCAGTGAGGTTAGCGGGAGTAGCAATGAGCAGTTCTTC
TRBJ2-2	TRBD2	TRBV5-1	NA	CASSLESGGAPGELFF	TGCGCCAGCAGCTTGGAAAGCGGGGGGGCCCCCGGGGAGCTGTTTTTT
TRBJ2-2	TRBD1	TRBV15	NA	CATSNRQGNTGELFF	TGTGCCACCAGTAACCGACAGGGTAACACCGGGGAGCTGTTTTTT
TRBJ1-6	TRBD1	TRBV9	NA	CASSVEGTGGNSPLHF	TGTGCCAGCAGCGTAGAGGGGACAGGGGGTAATTCACCCCTCCACTTT
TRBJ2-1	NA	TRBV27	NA	CASRKNSREFF	TGTGCCAGCAGGAAGAATAGTAGGGAGTTCTTC
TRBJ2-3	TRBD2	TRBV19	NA	CASSRTSGSITDTQYF	TGTGCCAGCTCTCGGACTAGCGGGAGTATCACAGATACGCAGTATTTT
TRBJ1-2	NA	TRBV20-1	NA	CSASDPNYGYTF	TGCAGTGCTAGTGACCCTAACTATGGCTACACCTTC
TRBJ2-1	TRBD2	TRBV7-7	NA	CASSTGTSGYNEQFF	TGTGCTAGCAGCACCGGGACTAGCGGCTACAATGAGCAGTTCTTC
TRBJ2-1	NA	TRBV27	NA	CASSLVAGADEQFF	TGTGCCAGCAGTTTAGTGGCAGGGGCGGATGAGCAGTTCTTC
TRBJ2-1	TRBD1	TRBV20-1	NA	CSASQGAWGEQFF	TGCAGTGCTAGTCAGGGGGCCTGGGGTGAGCAGTTCTTC
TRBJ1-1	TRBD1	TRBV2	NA	CASIEQGASDAFF	TGTGCCAGCATCGAACAGGGGGCGAGTGACGCTTTCTTT
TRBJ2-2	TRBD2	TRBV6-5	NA	CASSYRAGGGTGELFF	TGTGCCAGCAGTTACCGAGCGGGAGGGGGCACCGGGGAGCTGTTTTTT
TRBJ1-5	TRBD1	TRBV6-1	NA	CASSEAGGQGFLSDQPQHF	TGTGCCAGCAGTGAAGCAGGGGGACAGGGGTTTCTTTCGGATCAGCCCCAGCATTTT
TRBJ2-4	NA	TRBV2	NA	CASGGGLANIQYF	TGTGCCAGCGGTGGCGGGTTAGCAAACATTCAGTACTTC
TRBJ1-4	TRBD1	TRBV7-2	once	CASSPDRGFEKLFF	TGTGCCAGCAGCCCCGACAGGGGGTTTGAAAAACTGTTTTTT
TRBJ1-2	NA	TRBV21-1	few	CASKERDRPYGYTF	TGTGCCAGCAAGGAAAGGGACAGACCCTATGGCTACACCTTC
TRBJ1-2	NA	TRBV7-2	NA	CASSERIGAHSNYGYTF	TGTGCCAGCAGCGAGAGGATTGGGGCCCATTCTAACTATGGCTACACCTTC
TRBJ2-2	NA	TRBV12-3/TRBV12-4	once	CASSSPVPGELFF	TGTGCCAGCAGTTCCCCCGTCCCCGGGGAGCTGTTTTTT
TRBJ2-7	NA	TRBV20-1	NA	CSARISEQYF	TGCAGTGCTAGAATCAGCGAGCAGTACTTC
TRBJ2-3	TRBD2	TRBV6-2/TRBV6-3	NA	CASSSGGALDTQYF	TGTGCCAGCAGCAGCGGGGGGGCCTTAGATACGCAGTATTTT
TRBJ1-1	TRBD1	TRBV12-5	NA	CASGRQGMNTEAFF	TGTGCTAGTGGGCGACAGGGGATGAACACTGAAGCTTTCTTT
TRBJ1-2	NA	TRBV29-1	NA	CSVDSGATSGYTF	TGCAGCGTTGACTCAGGGGCGACGTCTGGCTACACCTTC
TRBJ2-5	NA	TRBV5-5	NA	CASSLEVMRETQYF	TGTGCCAGCAGCTTGGAGGTGATGAGGGAGACCCAGTACTTC
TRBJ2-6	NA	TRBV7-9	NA	CASSWGQSNVLTF	TGTGCCAGCAGCTGGGGGCAGTCAAACGTCCTGACTTTC
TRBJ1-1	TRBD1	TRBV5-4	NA	CASSPGQATEAFF	TGTGCCAGCAGCCCCGGACAGGCGACTGAAGCTTTCTTT
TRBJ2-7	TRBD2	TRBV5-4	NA	CASSLGGGYEQYF	TGTGCCAGCAGCTTGGGGGGAGGGTACGAGCAGTACTTC
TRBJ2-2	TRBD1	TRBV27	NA	CASRPTGDTGELFF	TGTGCCAGCAGACCCACAGGGGACACCGGGGAGCTGTTTTTT
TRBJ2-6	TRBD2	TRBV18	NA	CASSPAGGSSGANVLTF	TGTGCCAGCTCACCAGCGGGGGGCAGCTCTGGGGCCAACGTCCTGACTTTC
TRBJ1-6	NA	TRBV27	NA	CASSPRAYNSPLHF	TGTGCCAGCAGCCCTCGGGCCTATAATTCACCCCTCCACTTT
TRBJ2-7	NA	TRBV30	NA	CAWSVWAGGSYEQYF	TGTGCCTGGAGTGTATGGGCAGGGGGGTCCTACGAGCAGTACTTC
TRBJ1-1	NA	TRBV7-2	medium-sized	CASSPGRNTEAFF	TGTGCCAGCAGCCCGGGCCGAAACACTGAAGCTTTCTTT
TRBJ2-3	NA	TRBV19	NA	CASGARPDTQYF	TGTGCCAGCGGAGCCCGACCAGATACGCAGTATTTT
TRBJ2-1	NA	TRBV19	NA	CASSIVGVGDEQFF	TGTGCCAGTAGTATAGTTGGAGTCGGCGATGAGCAGTTCTTC
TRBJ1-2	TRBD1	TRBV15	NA	CATSQNRGLNGYTF	TGTGCCACCAGCCAAAACAGGGGGCTGAATGGCTACACCTTC
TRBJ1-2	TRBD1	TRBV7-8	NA	CASSLGQQGLGFGYTF	TGTGCCAGCAGCTTAGGTCAACAGGGGCTTGGCTTTGGCTACACCTTC
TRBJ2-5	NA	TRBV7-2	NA	CASSPRRGFQETQYF	TGTGCCAGCAGCCCCCGGAGGGGTTTCCAAGAGACCCAGTACTTC
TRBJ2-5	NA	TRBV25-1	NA	CASSGGTRDTRRVETQYF	TGTGCCAGCAGTGGGGGGACCCGGGACACTCGAAGAGTGGAGACCCAGTACTTC